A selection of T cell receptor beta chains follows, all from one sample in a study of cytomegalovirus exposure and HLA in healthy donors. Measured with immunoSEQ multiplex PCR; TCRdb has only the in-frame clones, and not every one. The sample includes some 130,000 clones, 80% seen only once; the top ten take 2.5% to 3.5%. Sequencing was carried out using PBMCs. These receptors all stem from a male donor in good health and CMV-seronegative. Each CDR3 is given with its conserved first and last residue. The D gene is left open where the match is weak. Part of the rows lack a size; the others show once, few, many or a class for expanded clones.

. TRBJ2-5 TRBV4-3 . CASSQDTFRETQYF TGCGCCAGCAGCCAAGATACGTTTCGGGAGACCCAGTACTTC
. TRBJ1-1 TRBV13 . CASSLEQGLRTEAFF TGTGCCAGCAGCTTAGAACAGGGTCTGAGGACTGAAGCTTTCTTT
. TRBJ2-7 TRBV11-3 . CASSPRPDSYEQYF TGTGCCAGCAGCCCACGCCCAGATTCCTACGAGCAGTACTTC
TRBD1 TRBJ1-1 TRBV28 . CASRPPTGVNTEAFF TGTGCCAGCAGACCCCCAACAGGGGTGAACACTGAAGCTTTCTTT
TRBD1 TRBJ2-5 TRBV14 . CASSQSPRGQFETQYF TGTGCCAGCAGCCAAAGCCCCAGGGGGCAGTTTGAGACCCAGTACTTC
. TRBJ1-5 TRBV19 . CASSFRGGQPQHF TGTGCCAGTAGTTTCCGGGGGGGACAGCCCCAGCATTTT
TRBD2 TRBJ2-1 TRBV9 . CASSVATSGTYNEQFF TGTGCCAGCAGCGTTGCGACTAGCGGAACGTACAATGAGCAGTTCTTC
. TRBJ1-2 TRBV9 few CASSLRGYGYTF TGTGCCAGCAGCCTACGAGGTTATGGCTACACCTTC
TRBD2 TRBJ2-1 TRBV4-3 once CASSQHGGDSYNEQFF TGCGCCAGCAGCCAGCACGGGGGGGACTCCTACAATGAGCAGTTCTTC
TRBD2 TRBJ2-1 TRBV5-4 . CASSWVTSGGGDEQFF TGTGCCAGCAGCTGGGTAACTAGCGGGGGCGGGGATGAGCAGTTCTTC
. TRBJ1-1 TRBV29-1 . CSVAGGDVRGTEAFF TGCAGCGTTGCGGGAGGGGATGTTCGGGGCACTGAAGCTTTCTTT
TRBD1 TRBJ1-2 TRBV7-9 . CSSSLKGQVLGDYGYTF TGTTCCAGCAGCTTAAAGGGACAGGTTTTAGGGGACTATGGCTACACCTTC
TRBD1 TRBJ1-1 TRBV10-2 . CASSDLGTADEAFF TGCGCCAGCAGTGACTTGGGGACAGCAGATGAAGCTTTCTTT
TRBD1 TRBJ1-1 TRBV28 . CASRLGQPNTEAFF TGTGCCAGCAGGTTGGGACAGCCGAACACTGAAGCTTTCTTT
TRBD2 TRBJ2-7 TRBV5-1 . CASSEDPSGRAREQYF TGCGCCAGCAGCGAGGATCCTAGCGGGAGGGCCCGGGAGCAGTACTTC
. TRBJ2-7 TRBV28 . CASSTEVYEQYF TGTGCCAGCTCGACAGAAGTTTACGAGCAGTACTTC